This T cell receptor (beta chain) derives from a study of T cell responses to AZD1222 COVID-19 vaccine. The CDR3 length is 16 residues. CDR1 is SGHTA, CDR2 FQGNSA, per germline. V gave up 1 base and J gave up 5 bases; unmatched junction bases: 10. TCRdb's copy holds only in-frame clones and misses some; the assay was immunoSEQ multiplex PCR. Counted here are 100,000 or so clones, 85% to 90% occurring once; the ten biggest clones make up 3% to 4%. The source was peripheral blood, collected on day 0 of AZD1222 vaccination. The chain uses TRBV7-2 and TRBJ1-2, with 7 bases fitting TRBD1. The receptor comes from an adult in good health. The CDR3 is CASSLDLAGGVYGYTF. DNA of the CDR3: TGTGCCAGCAGCTTAGACTTGGCAGGGGGGGTATATGGCTACACCTTC.